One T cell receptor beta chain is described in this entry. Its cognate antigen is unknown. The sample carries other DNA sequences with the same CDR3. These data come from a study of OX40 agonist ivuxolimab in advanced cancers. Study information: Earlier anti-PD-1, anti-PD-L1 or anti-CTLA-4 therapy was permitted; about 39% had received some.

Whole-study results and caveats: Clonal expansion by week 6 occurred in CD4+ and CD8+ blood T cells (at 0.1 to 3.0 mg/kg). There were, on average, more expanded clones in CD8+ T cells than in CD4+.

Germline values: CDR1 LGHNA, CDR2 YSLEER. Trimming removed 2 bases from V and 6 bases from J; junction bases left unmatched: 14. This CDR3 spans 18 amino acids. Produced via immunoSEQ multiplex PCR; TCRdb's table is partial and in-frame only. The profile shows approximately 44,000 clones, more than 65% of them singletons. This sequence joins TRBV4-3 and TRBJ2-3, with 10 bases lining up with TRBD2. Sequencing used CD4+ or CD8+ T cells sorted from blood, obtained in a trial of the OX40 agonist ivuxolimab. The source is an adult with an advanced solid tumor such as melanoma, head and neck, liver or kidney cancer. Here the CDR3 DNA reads TGCGCCAGCAGCCAATCTAGCGGGGGAGCCCCCCTCGCGGATACGCAGTATTTT. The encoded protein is CASSQSSGGAPLADTQYF.